This passage covers 10 T cell receptor beta chains from one sample sequenced in a study of beta chain features in type 1 diabetes. Since all of the isolated RNA was reverse transcribed, expressed TCRB transcripts were what got sequenced. Measured with immunoSEQ multiplex PCR; TCRdb has only the in-frame clones, and not every one. The sample shows about 350,000 clones, around a fifth of them seen only once. The sample consisted of naive CD4+ T cells from blood. Receptors were obtained from a woman younger than 35 in good health.

The CDR3 coding sequence is TGTGCCTGGAGTGTCCGGGCTAGCGGGGCTTTGCTGCAGTTCTTC. Amino acid sequence: CAWSVRASGALLQFF. This chain links TRBV30 with TRBJ2-1; 9 bases are shared with TRBD2. The CDR3 extends over 15 amino acids. CDR1 and CDR2 from the germline V gene are GTSNPN and SVGIG (reference sequence). The V and J ends lost 0 bases and 12 bases, in that order; junction bases with no gene match: 12.

The rearrangement links TRBV5-6 to TRBJ2-7, with D tentatively TRBD2 (5 bases). V gave up 1 base and J gave up 0 bases, with 11 bases separating them. From germline, CDR1 is SGHDT and CDR2 YYEEEE. This CDR3 contains 15 residues. The CDR3 sequence: CASSLRLRGSYEQYF. The CDR3 coding sequence is TGTGCCAGCAGCTTGAGACTACGGGGCTCCTACGAGCAGTACTTC.

The V gene is TRBV9, the J gene TRBJ2-3; no firm D call. The CDR3 has 14 amino acids. V dropped 0 bases and J dropped 2 bases, with 7 bases sitting between them. CDR1 and CDR2 (germline): SGDLS, YYNGEE. The CDR3 protein is CASSVVANTDTQYF. The CDR3, as DNA: TGTGCCAGCAGCGTAGTGGCCAACACAGATACGCAGTATTTT.

This clone turned up a few times. The chain joins TRBV4-2 to TRBJ2-6; D unresolved. The CDR3 consists of 15 residues. Germline CDR1 is LGHNA and CDR2 is YNFKEQ. V was trimmed by 2 bases and J by 0 bases, leaving 5 bases between them. CDR3 nucleotides: TGTGCCAGCAGCCAACGTAACTCTGGGGCCAACGTCCTGACTTTC. This codes for CASSQRNSGANVLTF.

Worth noting for this clone: This may come from a read error, since a much larger clone is one base off. This chain joins TRBV7-2 and TRBJ1-1, with no clear D. The CDR3 covers 13 residues. V was pared by 2 bases and J by 1 base, with 5 bases between. Germline CDR1 reads SGHTA; CDR2 reads FQGNSA. CDR3 sequence (DNA): TGTGCCAGCAGCTTACGGGGGAACACTGAAGCTTTCTTT. Amino acid sequence: CASSLRGNTEAFF.

This clone turned up a few times. V and J are TRBV7-2 and TRBJ1-2, with D tentatively TRBD1 (5 bases). Germline CDR1 is SGHTA and CDR2 is FQGNSA. Trimming stripped 5 bases from V and 7 bases from J, with 14 bases between. CDR3 length: 13 amino acids. This CDR3 is CASSDHPQGGYTF. CDR3 nucleotide sequence: TGTGCCAGCAGCGACCACCCCCAGGGTGGCTACACCTTC.

This clone was observed a few times. CDR3: CASSVASGKTYEQYF. The CDR3 DNA sequence: TGTGCCAGCAGCGTAGCTAGCGGGAAAACCTACGAGCAGTACTTC. The rearrangement uses TRBV9 and TRBJ2-7; TRBD2 matches at 9 bases. Trimming took 0 bases from V and 2 from J; bases not matched to a gene: 3. Germline CDR1 and CDR2: SGDLS and YYNGEE. The CDR3 contains 15 residues.

J is TRBJ1-2 and V is TRBV4-3; the D gene is possibly TRBD1 (5 bases). V lost 5 bases to trimming and J lost 7 bases, with 14 bases between them. The CDR3 totals 13 residues. CDR1 is LGHNA, CDR2 YSLEER, per germline. The CDR3 DNA follows: TGCGCCAGCAGCATGGAGGGGAATGCTGGCTACACCTTC. Protein: CASSMEGNAGYTF.

V and J are TRBV9 and TRBJ2-3; D might be TRBD2 (5 bases). Germline lookup yields CDR1 SGDLS and CDR2 YYNGEE. The CDR3 loop spans 16 amino acids. Trimming cost V 2 bases and J 0 bases, with 13 bases left between them. In DNA, the CDR3 is TGTGCCAGCAGCGTCCGGGGTGACGCTAGCACAGATACGCAGTATTTT. Encoded protein: CASSVRGDASTDTQYF. Full variable domain (rest looked up from reference TRBV9 and TRBJ2-3): DSGVTQTPKHLITATGQRVTLRCSPRSGDLSVYWYQQSLDQGLQFLIQYYNGEERAKGNILERFSAQQFPDLHSELNLSSLELGDSALYFCASSVRGDASTDTQYFGPGTRLTVL.

This clone occurred a few times. This same CDR3 is encoded by further DNA sequences in the sample. V and J are TRBV5-1 and TRBJ2-7; D unclear. Germline CDR1 reads SGHRS; CDR2 reads YFSETQ. Trimming cost V 0 bases and J 4 bases, with 5 bases left between them. CDR3 length equals 12 residues. The DNA of the CDR3 is TGCGCCAGCAGCTTGGATCGGTACGAGCAGTACTTC. It yields the protein CASSLDRYEQYF.